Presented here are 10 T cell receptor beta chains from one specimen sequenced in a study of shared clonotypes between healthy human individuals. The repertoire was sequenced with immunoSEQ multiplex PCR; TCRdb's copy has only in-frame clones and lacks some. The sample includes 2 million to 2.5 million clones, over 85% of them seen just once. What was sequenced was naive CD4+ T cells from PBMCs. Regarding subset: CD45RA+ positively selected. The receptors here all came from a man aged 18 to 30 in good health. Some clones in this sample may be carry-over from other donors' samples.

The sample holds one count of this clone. DNA of the CDR3: TGTGCCAGCAGTTTCCGGACAGCCAAAAACATTCAGTACTTC. This encodes CASSFRTAKNIQYF. This rearrangement joins TRBV28 to TRBJ2-4; D is unresolved. The CDR3 loop spans 14 amino acids. Trimming took 3 bases from V and 0 from J, leaving 6 bases between them. CDR1 and CDR2 from the germline V gene are MDHEN and SYDVKM.

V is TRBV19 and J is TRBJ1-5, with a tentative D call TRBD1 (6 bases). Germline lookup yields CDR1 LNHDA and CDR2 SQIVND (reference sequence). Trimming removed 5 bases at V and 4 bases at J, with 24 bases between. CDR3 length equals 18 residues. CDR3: CASSLSRQGRGDNQPQHF. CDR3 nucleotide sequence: TGTGCCAGTAGTCTCTCTCGGCAGGGCAGGGGAGATAATCAGCCCCAGCATTTT.

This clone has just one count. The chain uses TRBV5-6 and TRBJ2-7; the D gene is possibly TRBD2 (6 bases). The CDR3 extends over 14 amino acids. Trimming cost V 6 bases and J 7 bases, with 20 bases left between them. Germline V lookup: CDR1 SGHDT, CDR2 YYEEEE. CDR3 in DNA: TGTGCCAGCACCACGGGACGGGGGTTAGGGGAGCAGTACTTC. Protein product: CASTTGRGLGEQYF.

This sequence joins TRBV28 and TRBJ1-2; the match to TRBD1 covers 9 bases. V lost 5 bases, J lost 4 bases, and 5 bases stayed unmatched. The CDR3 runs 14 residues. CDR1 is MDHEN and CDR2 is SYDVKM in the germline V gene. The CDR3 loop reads CASSIRQGVYGYTF. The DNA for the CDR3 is TGTGCCAGCAGTATTAGACAGGGGGTCTATGGCTACACCTTC.

Here the CDR3 DNA reads TGTGCCAGCAGCTTCGCAGGCGGCAACATTCAGTACTTC. Amino acids: CASSFAGGNIQYF. This chain links TRBV5-4 with TRBJ2-4, with D unclear. This CDR3 contains 13 residues. Trimming took off 2 bases at V and 7 bases at J, with 10 bases between the two ends. The V gene's germline CDR1 is SGHNT and CDR2 YYREEE (reference sequence).

The DNA of the CDR3 is TGCGCCAGCAGCTTGGCGACACAATACAATGAGCAGTTCTTC. This gives the protein CASSLATQYNEQFF. The chain links TRBV5-1 to TRBJ2-1; D call uncertain. Germline loops: CDR1 SGHRS, CDR2 YFSETQ. Trimming stripped 0 bases from V and 4 bases from J, with 8 bases between. CDR3 size: 14 residues.

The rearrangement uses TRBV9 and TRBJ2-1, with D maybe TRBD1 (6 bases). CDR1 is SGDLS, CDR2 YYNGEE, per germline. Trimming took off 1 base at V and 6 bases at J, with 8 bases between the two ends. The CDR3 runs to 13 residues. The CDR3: CASSVLQGNEQFF. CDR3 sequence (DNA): TGTGCCAGCAGCGTACTACAGGGCAATGAGCAGTTCTTC.

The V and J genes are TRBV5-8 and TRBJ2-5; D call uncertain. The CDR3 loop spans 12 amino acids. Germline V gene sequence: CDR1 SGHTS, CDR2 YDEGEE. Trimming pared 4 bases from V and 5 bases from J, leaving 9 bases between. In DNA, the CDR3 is TGTGCCAGCAGCCACTCTAAGGAGACCCAGTACTTC. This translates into CASSHSKETQYF.

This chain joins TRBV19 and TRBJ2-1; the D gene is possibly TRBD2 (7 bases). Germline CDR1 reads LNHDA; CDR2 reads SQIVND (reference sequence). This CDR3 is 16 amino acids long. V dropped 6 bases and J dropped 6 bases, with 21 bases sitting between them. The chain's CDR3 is CASSLNGWGGGNEQFF. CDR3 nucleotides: TGTGCCAGTAGCCTTAATGGTTGGGGGGGCGGCAATGAGCAGTTCTTC.

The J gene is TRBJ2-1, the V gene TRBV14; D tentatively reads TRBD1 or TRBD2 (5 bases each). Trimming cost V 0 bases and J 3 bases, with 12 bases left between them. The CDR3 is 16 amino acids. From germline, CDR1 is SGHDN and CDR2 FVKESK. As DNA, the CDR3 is TGTGCCAGCAGCCAAGATCTGGGGGAAAGCTACAATGAGCAGTTCTTC. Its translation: CASSQDLGESYNEQFF.